This T cell receptor (beta chain) was found in a study of T cell repertoires in cytomegalovirus infection. Overall study: As its CMV epitopes, the study selected recently identified HLA-C-restricted and well-studied HLA-B-restricted targets. Both a matching HLA type and CMV infection were indicated by public TCR beta signatures.

Trimming removed 5 bases from V and 3 bases from J, with 22 bases in between. CDR1 is ENHRY and CDR2 is SYGVKD in the germline V gene. CDR3 length: 18 amino acids. Notes on this clonotype: Antigen unknown.

TCRdb reprocessed the reads via MiXCR and lists one record per CDR3 protein. Seen here are some 920,000 distinct CDR3 sequences, about a third observed once, and the top ten hold over 13%. Regarding the study as a whole: There were HLA-C-restricted CMV-specific TCR beta clonotypes dominating the ex vivo response. Adding up the frequency of public TCR beta families identified people who carried CMV plus the relevant HLA.

Specimen: cultured CD8+ T cells from PBMCs, collected from culture after CMV antigen stimulation. This clonotype was obtained from a human donor in good health (CMV status not recorded). Some clones in this sample may be carry-over from other donors' samples. The V call is TRBV10-3, the J call TRBJ1-4; no clear D gene. The CDR3 DNA reads as TGTGCCATCAGTCCTCAATCCGGACCTTCCGGGTCTAATGAAAAACTGTTTTTT. Protein product: CAISPQSGPSGSNEKLFF.